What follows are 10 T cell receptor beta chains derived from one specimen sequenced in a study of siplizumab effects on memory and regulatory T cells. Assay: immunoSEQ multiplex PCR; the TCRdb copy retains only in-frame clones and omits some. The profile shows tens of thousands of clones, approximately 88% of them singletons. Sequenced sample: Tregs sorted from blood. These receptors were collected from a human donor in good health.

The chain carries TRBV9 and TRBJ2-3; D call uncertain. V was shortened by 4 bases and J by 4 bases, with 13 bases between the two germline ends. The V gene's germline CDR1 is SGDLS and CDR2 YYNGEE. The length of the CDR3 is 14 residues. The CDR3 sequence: CASSPRSESDTQYF. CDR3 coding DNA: TGTGCCAGCAGCCCCCGTTCAGAATCAGATACGCAGTATTTT.

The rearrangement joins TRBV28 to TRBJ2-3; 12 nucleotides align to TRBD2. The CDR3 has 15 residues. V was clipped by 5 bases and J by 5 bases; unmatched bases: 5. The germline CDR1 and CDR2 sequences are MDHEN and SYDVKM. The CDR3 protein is CASSPTSGSIDTQYF. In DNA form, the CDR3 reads TGTGCCAGCAGTCCGACTAGCGGGAGTATAGATACGCAGTATTTT.

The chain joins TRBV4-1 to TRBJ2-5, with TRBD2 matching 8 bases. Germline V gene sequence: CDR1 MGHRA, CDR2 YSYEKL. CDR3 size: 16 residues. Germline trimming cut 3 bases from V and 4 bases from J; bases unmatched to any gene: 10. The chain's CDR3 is CASSHLTSEEGETQYF. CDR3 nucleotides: TGCGCCAGCAGCCATCTGACTAGCGAGGAGGGAGAGACCCAGTACTTC.

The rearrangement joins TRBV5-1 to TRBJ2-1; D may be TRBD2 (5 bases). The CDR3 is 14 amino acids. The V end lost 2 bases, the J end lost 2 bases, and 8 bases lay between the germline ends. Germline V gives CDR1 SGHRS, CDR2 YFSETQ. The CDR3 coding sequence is TGCGCCAGCAGCTTTCGGGAACCCTACAATGAGCAGTTCTTC. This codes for CASSFREPYNEQFF.

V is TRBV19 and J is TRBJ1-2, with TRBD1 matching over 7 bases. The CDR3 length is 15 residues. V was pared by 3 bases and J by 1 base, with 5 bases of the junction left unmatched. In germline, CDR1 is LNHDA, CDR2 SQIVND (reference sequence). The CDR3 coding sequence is TGTGCCAGTAGTATTAGCCGGGACAGTAACTATGGCTACACCTTC. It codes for CASSISRDSNYGYTF. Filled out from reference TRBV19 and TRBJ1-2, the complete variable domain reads DGGITQSPKYLFRKEGQNVTLSCEQNLNHDAMYWYRQDPGQGLRLIYYSQIVNDFQKGDIAEGYSVSREKKESFPLTVTSAQKNPTAFYLCASSISRDSNYGYTFGSGTRLTVV.

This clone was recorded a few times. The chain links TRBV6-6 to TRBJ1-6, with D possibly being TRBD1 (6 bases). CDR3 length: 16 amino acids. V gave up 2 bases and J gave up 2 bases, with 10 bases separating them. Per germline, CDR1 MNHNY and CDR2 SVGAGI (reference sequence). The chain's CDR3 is CASSYPGGPYNSPLHF. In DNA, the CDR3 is TGTGCCAGCAGTTACCCCGGGGGCCCCTATAATTCACCCCTCCACTTT.

CDR3 residues: CASSLGASGSLSYEQYF. CDR3 in DNA: TGTGCCAGCAGCTTAGGTGCTAGCGGGAGCCTTAGCTACGAGCAGTACTTC. The gene calls are TRBV7-2 and TRBJ2-7; 10 nucleotides line up with TRBD2. V lost 1 base, J lost 3 bases, and 9 bases stayed unmatched. The CDR3 totals 17 residues. Germline values: CDR1 SGHTA, CDR2 FQGNSA.

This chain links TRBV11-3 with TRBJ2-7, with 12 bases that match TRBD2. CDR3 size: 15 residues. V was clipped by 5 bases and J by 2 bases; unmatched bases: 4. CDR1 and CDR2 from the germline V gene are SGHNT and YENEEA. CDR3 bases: TGTGCCAGCAGCACGCGACTAGCGGGAGCCTACGAGCAGTACTTC. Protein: CASSTRLAGAYEQYF.

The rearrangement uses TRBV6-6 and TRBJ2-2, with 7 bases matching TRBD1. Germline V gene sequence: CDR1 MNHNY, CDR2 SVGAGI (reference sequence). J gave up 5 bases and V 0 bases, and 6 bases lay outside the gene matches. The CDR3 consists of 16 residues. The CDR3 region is CASSYSSRGRTGELFF. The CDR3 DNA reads TGTGCCAGCAGTTACTCGAGTAGGGGGCGTACCGGGGAGCTGTTTTTT.

The DNA for the CDR3 is TGTGCCAGCAGCACGGGACAGTCTTACGAGCAGTACTTC. Translation gives CASSTGQSYEQYF. The gene calls are TRBV6-1 and TRBJ2-7, with TRBD1 identical over 7 bases. The CDR3 is made up of 13 amino acids. The junction had 6 bases not matched to a gene; V was cut back by 6 bases and J by 4 bases. Per germline, CDR1 MNHNS and CDR2 SASEGT.